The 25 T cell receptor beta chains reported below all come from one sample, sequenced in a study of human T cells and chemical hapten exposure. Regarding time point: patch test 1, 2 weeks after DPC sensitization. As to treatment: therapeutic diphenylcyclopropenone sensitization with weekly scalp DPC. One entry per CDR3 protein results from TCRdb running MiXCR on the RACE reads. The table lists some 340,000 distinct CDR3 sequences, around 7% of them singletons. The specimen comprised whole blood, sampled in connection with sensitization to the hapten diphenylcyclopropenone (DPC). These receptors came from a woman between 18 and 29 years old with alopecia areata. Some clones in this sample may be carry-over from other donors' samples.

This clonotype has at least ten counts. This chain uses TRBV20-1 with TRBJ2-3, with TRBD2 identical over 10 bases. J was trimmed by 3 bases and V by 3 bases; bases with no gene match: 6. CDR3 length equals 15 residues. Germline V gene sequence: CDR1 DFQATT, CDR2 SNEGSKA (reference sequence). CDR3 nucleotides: TGCAGTGCTAGTAAGCGGGGGGGCCGGACAGATACGCAGTATTTT. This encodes CSASKRGGRTDTQYF.

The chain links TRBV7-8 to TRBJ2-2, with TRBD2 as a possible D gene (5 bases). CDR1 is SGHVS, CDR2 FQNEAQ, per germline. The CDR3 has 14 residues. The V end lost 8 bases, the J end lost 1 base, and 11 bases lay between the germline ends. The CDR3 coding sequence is TGTGCCAGCGGAGGACTCCTGAACACCGGGGAGCTGTTTTTT. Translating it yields CASGGLLNTGELFF.

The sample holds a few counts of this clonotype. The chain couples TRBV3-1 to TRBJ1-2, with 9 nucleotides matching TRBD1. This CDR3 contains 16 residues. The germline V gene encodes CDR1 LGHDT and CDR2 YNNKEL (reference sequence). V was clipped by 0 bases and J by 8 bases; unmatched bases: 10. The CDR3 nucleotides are TGTGCCAGCAGCCAAGATCTTGTCGGGACAGGGAAAGGCTACACCTTC. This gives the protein CASSQDLVGTGKGYTF. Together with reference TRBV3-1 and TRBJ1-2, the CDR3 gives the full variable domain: DTAVSQTPKYLVTQMGNDKSIKCEQNLGHDTMYWYKQDSKKFLKIMFSYNNKELIINETVPNRFSPKSPDKAHLNLHINSLELGDSAVYFCASSQDLVGTGKGYTFGSGTRLTVV.

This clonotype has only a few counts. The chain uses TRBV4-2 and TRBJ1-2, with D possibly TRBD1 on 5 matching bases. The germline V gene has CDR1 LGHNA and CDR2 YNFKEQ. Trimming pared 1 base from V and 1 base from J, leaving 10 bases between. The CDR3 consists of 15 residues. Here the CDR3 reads CASSQGQLINYGYTF. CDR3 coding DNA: TGTGCCAGCAGCCAAGGACAGCTAATTAACTATGGCTACACCTTC.

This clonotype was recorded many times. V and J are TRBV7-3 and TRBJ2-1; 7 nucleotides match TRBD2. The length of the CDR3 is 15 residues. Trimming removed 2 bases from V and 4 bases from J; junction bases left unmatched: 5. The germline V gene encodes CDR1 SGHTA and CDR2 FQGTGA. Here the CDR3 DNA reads TGTGCCAGCAGCTTAGTGGGTAGCGGGTACAATGAGCAGTTCTTC. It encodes CASSLVGSGYNEQFF.

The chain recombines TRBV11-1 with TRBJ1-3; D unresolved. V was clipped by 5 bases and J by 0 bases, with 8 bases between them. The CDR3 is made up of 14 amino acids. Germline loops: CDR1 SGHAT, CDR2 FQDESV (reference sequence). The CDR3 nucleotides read TGTGCCAGCAGCCTGGAGTACTCTGGAAACACCATATATTTT. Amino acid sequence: CASSLEYSGNTIYF.

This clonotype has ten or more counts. CDR3 sequence: CSAGGAGQGNSPLHF. The CDR3, as DNA: TGCAGTGCTGGAGGGGCGGGACAGGGGAATTCACCCCTCCACTTT. The rearrangement joins TRBV20-1 to TRBJ1-6; 10 nucleotides align to TRBD1. Germline values: CDR1 DFQATT, CDR2 SNEGSKA (reference sequence). J lost 7 bases, V lost 5 bases, and 8 bases had no gene match. This CDR3 has 15 residues.

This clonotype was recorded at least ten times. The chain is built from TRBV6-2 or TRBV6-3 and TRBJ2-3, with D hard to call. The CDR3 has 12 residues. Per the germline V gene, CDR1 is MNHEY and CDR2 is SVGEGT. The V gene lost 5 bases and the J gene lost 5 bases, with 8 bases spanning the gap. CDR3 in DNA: TGTGCCAGCAGTGACCCGATAGATACGCAGTATTTT. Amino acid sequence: CASSDPIDTQYF.

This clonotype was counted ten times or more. The DNA for the CDR3 is TGTGCCAGCAGCTTTAGCACAGATACGCAGTATTTT. As protein: CASSFSTDTQYF. The rearrangement links TRBV12-3 or TRBV12-4 to TRBJ2-3; no reliable D call. Trimming removed 6 bases from V and 0 bases from J, with 4 bases in between. This CDR3 region has 12 residues.

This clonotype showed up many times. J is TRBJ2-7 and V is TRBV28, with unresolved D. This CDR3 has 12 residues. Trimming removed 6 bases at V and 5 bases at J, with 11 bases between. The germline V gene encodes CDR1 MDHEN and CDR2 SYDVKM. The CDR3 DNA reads TGTGCCAGCAGCTCAAGCAAAGACGAGCAGTACTTC. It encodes CASSSSKDEQYF.

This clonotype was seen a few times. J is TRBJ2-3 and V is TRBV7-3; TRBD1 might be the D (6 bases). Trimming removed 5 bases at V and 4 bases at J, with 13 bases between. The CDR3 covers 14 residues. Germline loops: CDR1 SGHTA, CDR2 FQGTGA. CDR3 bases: TGTGCCAGCAGCCCAGGGGAAGGTTCAGATACGCAGTATTTT. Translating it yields CASSPGEGSDTQYF.

CDR3 residues: CASTQEPHRSYNEQFF. The CDR3 nucleotides read TGTGCCAGCACCCAAGAACCCCACAGGAGCTACAATGAGCAGTTCTTC. The rearrangement uses TRBV6-5 and TRBJ2-1, with a weak D call TRBD1 (5 bases). The V end was cut by 7 bases, the J end by 3 bases, with 19 bases between. In germline, CDR1 is MNHEY, CDR2 SVGAGI. The CDR3 spans 16 residues.

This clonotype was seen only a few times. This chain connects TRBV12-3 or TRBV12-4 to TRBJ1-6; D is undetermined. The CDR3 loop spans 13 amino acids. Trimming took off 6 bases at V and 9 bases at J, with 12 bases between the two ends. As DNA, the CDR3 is TGTGCCAGCAGCCGGAAAGGGAGTTCACCCCTCCACTTT. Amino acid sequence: CASSRKGSSPLHF.

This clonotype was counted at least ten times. Written as DNA, the CDR3 is TGCGCCAGCAGCTTGGACAGGGGGACCTACGAGCAGTACTTC. It yields the protein CASSLDRGTYEQYF. The J gene is TRBJ2-7, the V gene TRBV5-1; TRBD1 agrees at 8 bases. CDR1 is SGHRS and CDR2 is YFSETQ in the germline V gene. The CDR3 consists of 14 residues. Germline trimming cut 0 bases from V and 2 bases from J; bases unmatched to any gene: 1.

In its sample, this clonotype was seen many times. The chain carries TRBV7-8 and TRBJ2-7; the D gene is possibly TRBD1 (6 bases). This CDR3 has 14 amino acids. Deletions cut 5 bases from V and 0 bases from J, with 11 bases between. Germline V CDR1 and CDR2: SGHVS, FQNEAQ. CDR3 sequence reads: CASSRDTISYEQYF. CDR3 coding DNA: TGTGCCAGCAGCCGGGACACGATCTCCTACGAGCAGTACTTC.

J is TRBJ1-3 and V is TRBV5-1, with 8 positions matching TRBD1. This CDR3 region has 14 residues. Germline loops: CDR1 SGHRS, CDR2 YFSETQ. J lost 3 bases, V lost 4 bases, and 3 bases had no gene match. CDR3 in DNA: TGCGCCAGCAGCGTCGGGACAGGTGGAAACACCATATATTTT. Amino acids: CASSVGTGGNTIYF. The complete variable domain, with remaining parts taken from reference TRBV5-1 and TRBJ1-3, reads KAGVTQTPRYLIKTRGQQVTLSCSPISGHRSVSWYQQTPGQGLQFLFEYFSETQRNKGNFPGRFSGRQFSNSRSEMNVSTLELGDSALYLCASSVGTGGNTIYFGEGSWLTVV.

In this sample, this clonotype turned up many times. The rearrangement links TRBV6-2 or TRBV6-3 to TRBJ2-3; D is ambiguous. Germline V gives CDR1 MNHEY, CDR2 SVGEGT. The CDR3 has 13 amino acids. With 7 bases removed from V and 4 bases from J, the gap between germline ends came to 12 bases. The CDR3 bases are TGTGCCAGCAATAGACTCGGCCCAGATACGCAGTATTTT. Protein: CASNRLGPDTQYF.

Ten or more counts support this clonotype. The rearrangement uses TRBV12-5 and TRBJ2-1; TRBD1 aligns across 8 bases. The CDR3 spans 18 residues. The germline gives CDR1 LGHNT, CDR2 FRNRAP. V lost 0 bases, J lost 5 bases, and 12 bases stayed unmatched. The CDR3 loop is CASGLVFGDRFYNNEQFF. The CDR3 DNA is TGTGCTAGTGGTTTGGTTTTCGGGGACAGGTTTTATAACAATGAGCAGTTCTTC.

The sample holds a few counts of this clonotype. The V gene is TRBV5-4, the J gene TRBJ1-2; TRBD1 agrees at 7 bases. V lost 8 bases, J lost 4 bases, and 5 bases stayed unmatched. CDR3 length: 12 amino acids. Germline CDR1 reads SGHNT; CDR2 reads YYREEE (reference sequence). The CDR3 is CASARDSYGYTF. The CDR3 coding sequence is TGTGCCAGTGCGAGGGACAGCTATGGCTACACCTTC.

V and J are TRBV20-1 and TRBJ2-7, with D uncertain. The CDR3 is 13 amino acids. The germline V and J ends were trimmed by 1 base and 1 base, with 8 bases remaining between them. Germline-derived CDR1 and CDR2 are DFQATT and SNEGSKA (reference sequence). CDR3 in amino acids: CSARGQDSYEQYF. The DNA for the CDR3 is TGCAGTGCTAGAGGCCAGGATTCCTACGAGCAGTACTTC.

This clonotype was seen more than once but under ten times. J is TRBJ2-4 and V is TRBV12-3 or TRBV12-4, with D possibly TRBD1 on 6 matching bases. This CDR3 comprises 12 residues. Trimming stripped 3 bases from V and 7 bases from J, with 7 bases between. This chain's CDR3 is CASSLQGNIQYF. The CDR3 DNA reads TGTGCCAGCAGTTTGCAGGGGAACATTCAGTACTTC.

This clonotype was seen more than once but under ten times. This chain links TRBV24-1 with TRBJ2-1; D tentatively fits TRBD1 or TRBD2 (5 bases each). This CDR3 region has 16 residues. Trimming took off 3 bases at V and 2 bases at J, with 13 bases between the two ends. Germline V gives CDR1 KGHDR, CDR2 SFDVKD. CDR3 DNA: TGTGCCACCAGTGATGCCGGGACGGTAACCTACAATGAGCAGTTCTTC. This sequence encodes CATSDAGTVTYNEQFF.

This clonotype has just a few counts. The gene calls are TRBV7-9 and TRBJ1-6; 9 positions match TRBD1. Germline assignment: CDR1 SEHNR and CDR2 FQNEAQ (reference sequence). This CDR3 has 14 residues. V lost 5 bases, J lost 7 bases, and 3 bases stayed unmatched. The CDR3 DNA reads TGTGCCAGCAGCAAAGACAGGGGGAATTCACCCCTCCACTTT. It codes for CASSKDRGNSPLHF. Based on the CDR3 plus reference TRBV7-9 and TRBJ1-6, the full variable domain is DTGVSQNPRHKITKRGQNVTFRCDPISEHNRLYWYRQTLGQGPEFLTYFQNEAQLEKSRLLSDRFSAERPKGSFSTLEIQRTEQGDSAMYLCASSKDRGNSPLHFGNGTRLTVT.

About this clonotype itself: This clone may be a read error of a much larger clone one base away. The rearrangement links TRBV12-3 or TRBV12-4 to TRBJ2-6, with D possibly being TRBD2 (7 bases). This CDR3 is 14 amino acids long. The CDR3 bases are TGTGCCAGCAGCTTCCTTGCGGGGGCCAACGTCCAGACTTTC. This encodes CASSFLAGANVQTF.

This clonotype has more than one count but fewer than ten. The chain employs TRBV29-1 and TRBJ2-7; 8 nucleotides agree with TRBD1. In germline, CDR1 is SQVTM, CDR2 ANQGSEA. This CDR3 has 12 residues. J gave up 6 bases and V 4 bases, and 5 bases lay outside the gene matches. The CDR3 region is CSVAGQAAEQYF. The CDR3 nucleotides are TGCAGCGTTGCGGGACAGGCCGCCGAGCAGTACTTC.